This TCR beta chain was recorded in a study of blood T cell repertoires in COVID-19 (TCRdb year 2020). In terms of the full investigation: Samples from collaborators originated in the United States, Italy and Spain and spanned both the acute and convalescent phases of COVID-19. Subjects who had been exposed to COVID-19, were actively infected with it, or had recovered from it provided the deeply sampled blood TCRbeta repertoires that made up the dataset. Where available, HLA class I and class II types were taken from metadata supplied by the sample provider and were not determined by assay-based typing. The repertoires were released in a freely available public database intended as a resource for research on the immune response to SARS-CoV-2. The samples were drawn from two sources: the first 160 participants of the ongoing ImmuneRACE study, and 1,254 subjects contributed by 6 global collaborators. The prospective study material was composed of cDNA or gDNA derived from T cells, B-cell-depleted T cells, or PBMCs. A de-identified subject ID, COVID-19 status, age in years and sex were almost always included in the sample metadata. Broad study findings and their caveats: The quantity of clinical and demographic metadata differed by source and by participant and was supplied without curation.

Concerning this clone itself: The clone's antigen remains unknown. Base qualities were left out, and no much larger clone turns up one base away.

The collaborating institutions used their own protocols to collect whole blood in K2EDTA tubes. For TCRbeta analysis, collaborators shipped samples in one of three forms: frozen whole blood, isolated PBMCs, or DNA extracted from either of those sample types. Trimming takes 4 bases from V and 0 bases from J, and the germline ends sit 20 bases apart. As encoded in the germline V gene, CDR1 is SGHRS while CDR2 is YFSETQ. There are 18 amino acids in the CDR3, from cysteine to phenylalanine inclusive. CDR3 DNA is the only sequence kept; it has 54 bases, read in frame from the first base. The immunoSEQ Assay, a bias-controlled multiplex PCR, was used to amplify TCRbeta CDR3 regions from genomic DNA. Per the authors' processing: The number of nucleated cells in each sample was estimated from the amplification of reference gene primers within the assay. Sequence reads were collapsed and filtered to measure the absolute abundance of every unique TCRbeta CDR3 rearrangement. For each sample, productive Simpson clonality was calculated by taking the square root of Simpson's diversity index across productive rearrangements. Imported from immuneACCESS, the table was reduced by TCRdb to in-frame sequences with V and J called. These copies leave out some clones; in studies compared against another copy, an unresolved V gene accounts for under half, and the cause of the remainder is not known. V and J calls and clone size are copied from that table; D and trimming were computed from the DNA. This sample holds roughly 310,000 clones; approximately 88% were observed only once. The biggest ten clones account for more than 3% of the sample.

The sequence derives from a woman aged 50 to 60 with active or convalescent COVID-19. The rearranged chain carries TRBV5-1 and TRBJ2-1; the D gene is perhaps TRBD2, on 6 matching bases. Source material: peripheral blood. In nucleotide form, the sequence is TGCGCCAGCAGCGAAGCTCGTATAGCGGTCAGCTCCTACAATGAGCAGTTCTTC. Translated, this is CASSEARIAVSSYNEQFF.